This T cell receptor (beta chain) was sequenced in a study of T cell responses to AZD1222 COVID-19 vaccine. The repertoire was sequenced with immunoSEQ multiplex PCR; TCRdb's copy has only in-frame clones and lacks some. The data contain roughly 100,000 clones, 70% to 90% of them seen just once; the ten biggest clones take up over 1.2%. J gave up 5 bases and V 4 bases, and 3 bases lay outside the gene matches. The CDR3 is 15 residues long. Germline CDR1 and CDR2: MDHEN and SYDVKM. The TCR sequence derives from an adult in good health. The sequenced sample was peripheral blood, obtained on day 0 of AZD1222 vaccination. The chain carries TRBV28 and TRBJ2-1, with 12 nucleotides matching TRBD2. This CDR3 is CASSSTSGRNNEQFF. The CDR3 DNA is TGTGCCAGCAGTTCGACTAGCGGGAGAAACAATGAGCAGTTCTTC. Based on the CDR3 plus reference TRBV28 and TRBJ2-1, the full variable domain is DVKVTQSSRYLVKRTGEKVFLECVQDMDHENMFWYRQDPGLGLRLIYFSYDVKMKEKGDIPEGYSVSREKKERFSLILESASTNQTSMYLCASSSTSGRNNEQFFGPGTRLTVL.